This T cell receptor beta chain stems from a study of blood T cell repertoires in COVID-19. Looking at the study overall: From the United States, Italy and Spain came samples of acute and convalescent COVID-19. T cells, B-cell-depleted T cells, or PBMCs supplied cDNA or gDNA.

CDR3 length: 14 residues. V was trimmed by 5 bases and J by 4 bases, leaving 12 bases between them. Germline-derived CDR1 and CDR2 are LGHDT and YNNKEL (reference sequence). Authors' analysis steps: Estimation of nucleated cell counts was performed using reference gene primer amplification. TCRdb's table, derived via immunoSEQ multiplex PCR, lists solely in-frame clones and lacks some. The D gene and trimming were derived from the DNA, and the V and J assignments and clone size from that table. Of more than 200,000 clones in the sample, around 84% were seen once. The chain carries TRBV3-1 (or the pseudogene TRBV3-2) and TRBJ1-5; D perhaps matches TRBD1 (6 bases). The sequence derives from a man aged 50 or older with acute or convalescent COVID-19. The sample was peripheral blood. The CDR3 DNA is TGTGCCAGCAGCGGGGGGAGGGGGAATCAGCCCCAGCATTTT. It codes for CASSGGRGNQPQHF.